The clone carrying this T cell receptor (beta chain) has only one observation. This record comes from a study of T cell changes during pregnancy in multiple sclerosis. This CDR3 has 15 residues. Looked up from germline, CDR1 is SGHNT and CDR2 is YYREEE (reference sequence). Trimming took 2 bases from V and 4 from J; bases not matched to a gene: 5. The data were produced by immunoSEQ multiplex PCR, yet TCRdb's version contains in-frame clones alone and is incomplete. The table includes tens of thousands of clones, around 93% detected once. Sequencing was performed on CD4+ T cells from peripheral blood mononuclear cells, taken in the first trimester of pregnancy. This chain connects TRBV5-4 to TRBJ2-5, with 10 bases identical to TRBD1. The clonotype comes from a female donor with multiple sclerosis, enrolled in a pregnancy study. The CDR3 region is CASSFRTGGLETQYF. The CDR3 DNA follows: TGTGCCAGCAGCTTTCGGACAGGGGGATTAGAGACCCAGTACTTC.